This note documents a single TCR beta chain sequence. The sample is drawn from a study of blood T cell repertoires in COVID-19. Overall study context: Specimens from acute and convalescent COVID-19 originated in the United States, Italy and Spain. Sources were T cells, B-cell-depleted T cells, or PBMCs; the material itself was cDNA or gDNA.

In the authors' methods: Researchers report that nucleated cell counts were estimated from reference gene primer amplification. The assay was immunoSEQ multiplex PCR, and TCRdb's table has in-frame clones only and misses some. The V and J calls and clone size come from that table; D and trimming were worked out from the DNA. This sample has around 130,000 clones, with around 86% found just once. The germline V gene encodes CDR1 SEHNR and CDR2 FQNEAQ (reference sequence). The CDR3 runs 16 residues. V lost 7 bases and J 2 bases, leaving 17 bases between the germline ends. The rearrangement joins TRBV7-9 to TRBJ1-4; no firm D call. The sample comprised peripheral blood. This receptor was obtained from a human donor in a cohort sampled during active COVID-19. The CDR3 coding sequence is TGTGCCAGCACCCTTACCTCCGGGGAGACTAATGAAAAACTGTTTTTT. Translation: CASTLTSGETNEKLFF.